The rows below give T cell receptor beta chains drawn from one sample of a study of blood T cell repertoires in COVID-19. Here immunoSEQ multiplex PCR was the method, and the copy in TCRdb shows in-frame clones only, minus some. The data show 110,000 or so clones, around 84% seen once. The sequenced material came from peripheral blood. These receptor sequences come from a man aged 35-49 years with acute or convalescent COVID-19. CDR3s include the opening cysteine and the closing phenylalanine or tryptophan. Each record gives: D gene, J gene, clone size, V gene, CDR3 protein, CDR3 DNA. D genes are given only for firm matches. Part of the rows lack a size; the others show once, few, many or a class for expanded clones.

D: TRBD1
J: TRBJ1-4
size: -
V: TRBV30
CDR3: CAWSSMTGGIEKLFF
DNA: TGTGCCTGGAGTTCTATGACAGGGGGCATTGAAAAACTGTTTTTT

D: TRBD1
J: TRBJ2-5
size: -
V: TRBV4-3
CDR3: CASSQGDSPAETQYF
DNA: TGCGCCAGCAGCCAGGGGGACAGCCCGGCGGAGACCCAGTACTTC

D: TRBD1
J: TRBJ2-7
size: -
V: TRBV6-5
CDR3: CASSGTGGYEQYF
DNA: TGTGCCAGCTCCGGGACAGGAGGCTACGAGCAGTACTTC

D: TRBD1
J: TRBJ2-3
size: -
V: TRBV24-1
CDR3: CATSDPDRGRSTDTQYF
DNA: TGTGCCACCAGTGACCCTGACAGGGGTAGGAGCACAGATACGCAGTATTTT

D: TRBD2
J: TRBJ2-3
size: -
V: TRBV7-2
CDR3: CASSSRGGGTDTQYF
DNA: TGTGCCAGCAGCTCACGGGGGGGCGGAACAGATACGCAGTATTTT

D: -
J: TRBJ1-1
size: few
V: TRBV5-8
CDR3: CASPIFWLARGPGTEAFF
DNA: TGTGCCAGCCCTATTTTCTGGTTAGCGCGGGGGCCCGGCACTGAAGCTTTCTTT

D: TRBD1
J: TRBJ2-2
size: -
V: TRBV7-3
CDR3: CASSPRTGAGELFF
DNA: TGTGCCAGCAGCCCCCGGACAGGGGCCGGGGAGCTGTTTTTT

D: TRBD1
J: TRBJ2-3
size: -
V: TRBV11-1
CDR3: CASSADRGVTDTQYF
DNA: TGTGCCAGCAGCGCCGACAGGGGAGTAACAGATACGCAGTATTTT

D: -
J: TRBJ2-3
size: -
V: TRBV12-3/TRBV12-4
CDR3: CASSFLAADTQYF
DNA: TGTGCCAGCAGTTTTTTGGCGGCAGATACGCAGTATTTT

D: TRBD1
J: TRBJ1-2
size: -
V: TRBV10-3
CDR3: CAITTGDYGYTF
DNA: TGTGCCATAACTACAGGGGACTATGGCTACACCTTC

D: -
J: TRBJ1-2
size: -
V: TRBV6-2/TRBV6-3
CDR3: CASSSSYVGQAKTF
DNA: TGTGCCAGCAGTTCCAGTTACGTGGGCCAGGCGAAGACCTTC

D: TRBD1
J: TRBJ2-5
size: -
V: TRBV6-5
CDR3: CASSSPRTGVGTQYF
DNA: TGTGCCAGCAGTTCACCCCGGACAGGCGTGGGGACCCAGTACTTC

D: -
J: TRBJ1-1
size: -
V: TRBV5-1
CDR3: CASSLYGVFTEAFF
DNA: TGCGCCAGCAGCTTGTACGGGGTGTTCACTGAAGCTTTCTTT

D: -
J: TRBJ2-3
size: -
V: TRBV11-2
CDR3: CASSETPGLQEDTQYF
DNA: TGTGCCAGCAGCGAGACCCCGGGACTCCAGGAAGATACGCAGTATTTT

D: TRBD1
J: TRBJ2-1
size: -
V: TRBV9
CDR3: CASTPEGQTDNEQFF
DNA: TGTGCCAGCACCCCCGAGGGACAGACCGACAATGAGCAGTTCTTC

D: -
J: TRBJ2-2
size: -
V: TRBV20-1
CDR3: CSASPVRGALNTGELFF
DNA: TGCAGTGCTAGTCCGGTCAGGGGGGCTCTAAACACCGGGGAGCTGTTTTTT

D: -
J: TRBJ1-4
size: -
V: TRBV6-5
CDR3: CASTEAFNEKLFF
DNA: TGTGCCAGCACCGAGGCTTTTAATGAAAAACTGTTTTTT

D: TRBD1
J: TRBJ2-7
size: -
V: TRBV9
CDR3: CASSAMDRAYEQYF
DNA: TGTGCCAGCAGCGCAATGGACAGGGCCTACGAGCAGTACTTC

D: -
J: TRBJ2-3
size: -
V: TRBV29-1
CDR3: CSLLRGTPDTQYF
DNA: TGCAGCCTCCTCCGGGGAACACCAGATACGCAGTATTTT